This T cell receptor (beta chain) was obtained from a study of tumor-infiltrating lymphocytes in primary liver carcinoma. For this clonotype: Compared with germline, one end of the junction differs, possibly owing to a read error.

The researchers produced TCR beta cDNA from approximately 0.45 ug total RNA with a constant-region primer. A slightly modified ARM-PCR protocol with three nested multiplex PCR rounds produced these TCR beta libraries. A C-beta reverse primer and TRBV1-TRBV30 forward primers served in each of the first two PCR rounds, at 10 cycles apiece. One entry per CDR3 protein, called by TCRdb with MiXCR from the multiplex PCR reads. Seen here are about 43,000 distinct CDR3 sequences, approximately 73% observed once, and the top ten hold 19%. The germline V gene encodes CDR1 SGHAT and CDR2 FQNNGV. The CDR3 consists of 17 residues. The study co-extracted DNA and RNA from roughly 20-30 mg of unsorted bulk tissue.

The gene calls are TRBV11-2 and TRBJ2-5, with a weak D call TRBD2 (6 bases). Sequences were obtained from liver tumor tissue from sampling region 2. Regarding subset: tumor region T2, inferior pole. The sequence derives from a man aged 40-50 years with primary liver carcinoma and hepatitis B virus infection. In DNA form, the CDR3 reads TGTGGCAGCAGCTTATATCCGGGGGTAGCGGCACAGGAGACCCAGTACTTC. It encodes CGSSLYPGVAAQETQYF. Full variable domain (missing parts from reference TRBV11-2 and TRBJ2-5): EAGVAQSPRYKIIEKRQSVAFWCNPISGHATLYWYQQILGQGPKLLIQFQNNGVVDDSQLPKDRFSAERLKGVDSTLKIQPAKLEDSAVYLCGSSLYPGVAAQETQYFGPGTRLLVL.